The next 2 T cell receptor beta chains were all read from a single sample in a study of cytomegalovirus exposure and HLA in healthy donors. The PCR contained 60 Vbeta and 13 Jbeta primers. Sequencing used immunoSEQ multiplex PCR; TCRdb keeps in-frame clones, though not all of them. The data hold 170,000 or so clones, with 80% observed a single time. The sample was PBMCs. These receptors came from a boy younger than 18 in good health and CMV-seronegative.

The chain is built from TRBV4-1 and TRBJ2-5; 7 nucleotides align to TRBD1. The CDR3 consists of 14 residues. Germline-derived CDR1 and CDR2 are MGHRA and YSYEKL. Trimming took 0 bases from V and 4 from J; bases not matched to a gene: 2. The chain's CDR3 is CASSQEQGVETQYF. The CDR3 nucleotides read TGCGCCAGCAGCCAAGAGCAGGGGGTAGAGACCCAGTACTTC.

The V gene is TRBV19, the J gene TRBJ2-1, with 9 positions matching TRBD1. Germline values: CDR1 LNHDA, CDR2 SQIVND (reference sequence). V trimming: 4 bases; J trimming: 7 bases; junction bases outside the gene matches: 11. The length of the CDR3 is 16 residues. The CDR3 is CASSRALGTGMNEQFF. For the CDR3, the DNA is TGTGCCAGTAGTAGGGCTTTGGGGACAGGGATGAATGAGCAGTTCTTC.